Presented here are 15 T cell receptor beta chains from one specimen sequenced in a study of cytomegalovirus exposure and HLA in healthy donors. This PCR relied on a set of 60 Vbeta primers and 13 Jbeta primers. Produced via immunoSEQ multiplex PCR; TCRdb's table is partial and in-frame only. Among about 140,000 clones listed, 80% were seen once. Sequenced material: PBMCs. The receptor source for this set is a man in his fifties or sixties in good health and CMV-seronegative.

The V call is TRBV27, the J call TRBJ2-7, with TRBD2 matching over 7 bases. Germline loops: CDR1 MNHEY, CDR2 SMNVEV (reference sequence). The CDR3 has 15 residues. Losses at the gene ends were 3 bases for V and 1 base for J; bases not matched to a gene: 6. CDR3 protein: CASSFGGTTSYEQYF. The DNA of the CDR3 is TGTGCCAGCAGTTTTGGCGGGACTACATCCTACGAGCAGTACTTC.

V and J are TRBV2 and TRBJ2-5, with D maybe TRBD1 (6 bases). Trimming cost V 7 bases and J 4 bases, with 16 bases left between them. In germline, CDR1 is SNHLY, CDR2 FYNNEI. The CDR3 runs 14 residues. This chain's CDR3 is CASIITVRGETQYF. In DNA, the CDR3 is TGTGCCAGCATAATTACCGTCAGGGGAGAGACCCAGTACTTC.

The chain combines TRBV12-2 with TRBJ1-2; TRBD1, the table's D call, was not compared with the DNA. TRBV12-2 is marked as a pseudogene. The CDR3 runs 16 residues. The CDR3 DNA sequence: TGTGCAAGTCGCTTAGCTGGGACAAGGGAAAGCTATGGCTACACCTTC. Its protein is CASRLAGTRESYGYTF.

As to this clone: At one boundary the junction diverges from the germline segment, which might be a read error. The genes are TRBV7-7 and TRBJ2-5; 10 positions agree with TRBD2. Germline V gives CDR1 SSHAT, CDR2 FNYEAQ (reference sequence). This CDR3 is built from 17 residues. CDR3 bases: TGTGCTAGCAGCTTATCTCGAGCGGGAGGGGGTCAAGAGACCCAGTACTTC. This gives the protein CASSLSRAGGGQETQYF.

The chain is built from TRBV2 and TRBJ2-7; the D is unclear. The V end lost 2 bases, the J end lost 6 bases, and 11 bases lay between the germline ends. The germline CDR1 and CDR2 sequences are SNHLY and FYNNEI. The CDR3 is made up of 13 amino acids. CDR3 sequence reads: CASSESLRSEQYF. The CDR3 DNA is TGTGCCAGCAGTGAAAGCCTTCGAAGCGAGCAGTACTTC.

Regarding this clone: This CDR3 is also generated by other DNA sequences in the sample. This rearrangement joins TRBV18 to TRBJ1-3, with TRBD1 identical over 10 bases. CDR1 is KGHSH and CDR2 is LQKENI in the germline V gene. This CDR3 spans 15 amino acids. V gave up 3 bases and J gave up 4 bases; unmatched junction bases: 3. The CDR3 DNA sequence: TGTGCCAGCTCACCGGGACAGGGGTCCGGAAACACCATATATTTT. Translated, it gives CASSPGQGSGNTIYF.

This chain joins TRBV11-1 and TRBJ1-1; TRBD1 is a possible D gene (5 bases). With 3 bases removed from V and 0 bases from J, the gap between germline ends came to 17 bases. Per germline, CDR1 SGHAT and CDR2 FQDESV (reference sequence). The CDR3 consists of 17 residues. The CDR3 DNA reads TGTGCCAGCAGCTTGAATCCGGCAGGGATAATGAACACTGAAGCTTTCTTT. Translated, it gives CASSLNPAGIMNTEAFF.

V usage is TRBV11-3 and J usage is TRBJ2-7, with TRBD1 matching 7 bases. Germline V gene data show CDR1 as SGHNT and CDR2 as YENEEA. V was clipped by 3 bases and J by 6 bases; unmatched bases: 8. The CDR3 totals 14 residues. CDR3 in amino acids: CASSFLGRGREQYF. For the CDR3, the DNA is TGTGCCAGCAGCTTCCTCGGTAGGGGGCGCGAGCAGTACTTC.

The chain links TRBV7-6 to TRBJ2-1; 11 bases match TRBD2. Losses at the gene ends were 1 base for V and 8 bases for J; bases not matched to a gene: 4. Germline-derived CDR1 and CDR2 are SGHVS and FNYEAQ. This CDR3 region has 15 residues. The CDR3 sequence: CASSLGLAGIHEQFF. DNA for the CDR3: TGTGCCAGCAGCTTAGGACTAGCGGGAATCCATGAGCAGTTCTTC.

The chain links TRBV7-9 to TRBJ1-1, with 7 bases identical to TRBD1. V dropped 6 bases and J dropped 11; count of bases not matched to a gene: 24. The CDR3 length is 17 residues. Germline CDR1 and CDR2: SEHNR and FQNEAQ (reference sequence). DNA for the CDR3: TGTGCCAGCAGGCATTCAGACAGGGTTCATTCGAAATATGCCGCTTTCTTT. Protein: CASRHSDRVHSKYAAFF.

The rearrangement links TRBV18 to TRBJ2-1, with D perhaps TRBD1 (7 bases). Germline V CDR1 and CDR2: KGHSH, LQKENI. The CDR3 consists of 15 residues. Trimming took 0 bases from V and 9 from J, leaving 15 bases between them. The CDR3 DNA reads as TGTGCCAGCTCACCACCGGCAGGGGGGACCGGTGAGCAGTTCTTC. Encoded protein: CASSPPAGGTGEQFF.

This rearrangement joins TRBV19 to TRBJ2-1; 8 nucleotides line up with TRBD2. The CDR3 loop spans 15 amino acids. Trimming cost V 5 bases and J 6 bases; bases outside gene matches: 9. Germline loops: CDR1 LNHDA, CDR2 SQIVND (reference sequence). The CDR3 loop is CASSPRASGSNEQFF. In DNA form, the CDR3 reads TGTGCCAGTAGTCCCCGGGCTAGCGGGTCCAATGAGCAGTTCTTC.

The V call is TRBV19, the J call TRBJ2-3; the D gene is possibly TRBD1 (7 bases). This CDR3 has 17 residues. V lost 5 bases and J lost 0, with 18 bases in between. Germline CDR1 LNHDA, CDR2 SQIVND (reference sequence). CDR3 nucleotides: TGTGCCAGTAGTGCGTCCGACAGGGACTCCAGCACAGATACGCAGTATTTT. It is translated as CASSASDRDSSTDTQYF. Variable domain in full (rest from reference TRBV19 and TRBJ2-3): DGGITQSPKYLFRKEGQNVTLSCEQNLNHDAMYWYRQDPGQGLRLIYYSQIVNDFQKGDIAEGYSVSREKKESFPLTVTSAQKNPTAFYLCASSASDRDSSTDTQYFGPGTRLTVL.

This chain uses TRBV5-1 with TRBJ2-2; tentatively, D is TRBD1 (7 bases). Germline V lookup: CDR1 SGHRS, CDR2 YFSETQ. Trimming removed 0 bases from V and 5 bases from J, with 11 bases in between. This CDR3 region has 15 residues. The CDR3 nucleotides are TGCGCCAGCAGCTTGGCAGGGGGAGGTACCGGGGAGCTGTTTTTT. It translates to CASSLAGGGTGELFF.

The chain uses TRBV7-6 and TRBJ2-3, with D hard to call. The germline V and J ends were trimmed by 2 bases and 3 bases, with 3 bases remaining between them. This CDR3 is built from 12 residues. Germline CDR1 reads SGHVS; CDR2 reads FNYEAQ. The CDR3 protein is CASSLPTDTQYF. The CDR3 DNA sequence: TGTGCCAGCAGCTTACCAACAGATACGCAGTATTTT.